The present TCR beta chain was sequenced within a study of T cell responses to AZD1222 COVID-19 vaccine. On this clone: What it recognizes is unknown.

This CDR3 region has 15 residues. Germline V lookup: CDR1 LNHDA, CDR2 SQIVND (reference sequence). V was clipped by 6 bases and J by 10 bases; unmatched bases: 11. Study observations and caveats: Just 5 to 7 AZD1222 recipients tested seropositive at baseline. As reported, nearly half of all spike-specific TCRs target variant regions that are unmutated.

Generated by immunoSEQ multiplex PCR, the TCRdb table keeps only in-frame clones and is missing some. Among 150,000 to 160,000 clones listed, roughly 90% were seen once. The starting material was peripheral blood, obtained on day 0 of AZD1222 vaccination. The chain uses TRBV19 and TRBJ1-4, with TRBD1 identical over 10 bases. This clonotype was sampled from an adult in good health. The CDR3 sequence is CASSRVDRGLGKLFF. The CDR3 nucleotides read TGTGCCAGTAGCCGAGTTGACAGGGGGCTCGGAAAACTGTTTTTT. Using reference TRBV19 and TRBJ1-4 for the parts outside the CDR3, the full variable domain is DGGITQSPKYLFRKEGQNVTLSCEQNLNHDAMYWYRQDPGQGLRLIYYSQIVNDFQKGDIAEGYSVSREKKESFPLTVTSAQKNPTAFYLCASSRVDRGLGKLFFGSGTQLSVL.